This TCR beta chain derives from a study of T cell repertoires in cytomegalovirus infection. TCRdb fed the reads into MiXCR, producing one record per CDR3 protein. Of 270,000 or so distinct CDR3 sequences listed, over 15% are singletons. The V gene lost 2 bases and the J gene lost 5 bases, with 14 bases spanning the gap. In germline, CDR1 is SGHKS, CDR2 YYEKEE (reference sequence). The CDR3 consists of 16 residues. This clonotype was found a few times. Its antigen remains unidentified. Study-level findings and limits: Using cumulative public TCR beta family frequency, the authors identified those who carried CMV together with the relevant HLA.

Input material: CD8+ T cells from PBMCs. This sequence joins TRBV5-5 and TRBJ1-6; unclear D gene. The sequence was collected from a human donor in good health (CMV status not recorded). Some clones in this sample may be carry-over from other donors' samples. The CDR3 bases are TGTGCCAGCAGCTTTACGGCTCCGGCAAATAATTCACCCCTCCACTTT. It codes for CASSFTAPANNSPLHF.